This T cell receptor (beta chain) was recorded in a study of blood T cell repertoires in COVID-19. On the study more broadly: Donors in the United States, Italy and Spain gave samples during acute or convalescent COVID-19. Sources were T cells, B-cell-depleted T cells, or PBMCs; the material itself was cDNA or gDNA.

With 1 base clipped from V and 5 bases from J, the junction kept 8 bases outside the gene matches. The CDR3 sequence is 16 residues long. Germline values: CDR1 SGHTA, CDR2 FQGTGA. Authors' data handling: Estimation of nucleated cell counts was performed using reference gene primer amplification. Produced via immunoSEQ multiplex PCR; TCRdb's table is partial and in-frame only. Clonal size and the V and J genes are those of that table, whereas D and trimming came from the DNA. Of about 91,000 clones in the sample, around nine tenths were seen once. The clonotype comes from a man in his sixties or seventies with acute or convalescent COVID-19. The sample comprised peripheral blood. The V gene is TRBV7-3, the J gene TRBJ2-5, with 9 bases aligning to TRBD1. CDR3 nucleotide sequence: TGTGCCAGCAGCTTAATCGGAGGGACAGGGAGGGAGACCCAGTACTTC. It translates to CASSLIGGTGRETQYF.